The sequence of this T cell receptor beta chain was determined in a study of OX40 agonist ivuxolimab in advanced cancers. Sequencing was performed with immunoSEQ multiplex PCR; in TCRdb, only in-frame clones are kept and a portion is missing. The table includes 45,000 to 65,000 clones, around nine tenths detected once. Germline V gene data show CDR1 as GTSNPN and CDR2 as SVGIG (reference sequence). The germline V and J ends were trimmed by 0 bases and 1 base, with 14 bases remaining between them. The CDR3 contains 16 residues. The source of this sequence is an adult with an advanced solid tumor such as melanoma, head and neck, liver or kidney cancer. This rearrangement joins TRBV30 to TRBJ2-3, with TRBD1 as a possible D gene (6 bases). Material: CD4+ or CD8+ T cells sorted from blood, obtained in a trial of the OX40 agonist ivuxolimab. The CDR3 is CAWSVGTLLRTDTQYF. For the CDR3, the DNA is TGTGCCTGGAGTGTTGGGACACTACTTCGCACAGATACGCAGTATTTT.